Sequencing of this TCR beta chain was carried out in a study of blood T cell repertoires in COVID-19. This table comes from immunoSEQ multiplex PCR, and its TCRdb copy is limited to in-frame clones, with some not included. The sample contains approximately 170,000 clones, just over 85% of which appear only once. Germline-derived CDR1 and CDR2 are SNHLY and FYNNEI. CDR3 length equals 15 residues. Trimming cost V 6 bases and J 2 bases; bases outside gene matches: 7. Sequenced: peripheral blood. This clonotype originated in a man between 50 and 59 years old with active or convalescent COVID-19. The chain joins TRBV2 to TRBJ1-5; 7 bases agree with TRBD1. The CDR3 here is CASSGTATGNQPQHF. In nucleotides, the CDR3 is TGTGCCAGCAGCGGGACAGCGACAGGCAATCAGCCCCAGCATTTT.